Listed below are T cell receptor beta chains from one sample, sequenced in a study of blood T cell repertoires in COVID-19. Assay: immunoSEQ multiplex PCR; the TCRdb copy retains only in-frame clones and omits some. The sample holds approximately 30,000 clones; 76% are singletons and the top ten take about 43%. Sample: peripheral blood. Receptor source: a man between 65 and 80 years old with acute or convalescent COVID-19. Both conserved end residues are part of each CDR3. The order of the fields is clone size, D gene, V gene, J gene, CDR3 protein, CDR3 DNA. D genes are given only for firm matches. Only some rows state a clone size, as once, few, many or a class for expanded clones.

.,.,TRBV4-2,TRBJ1-2,CASSQAAGDNYGYTF,TGTGCCAGCAGCCAAGCCGCAGGGGATAACTATGGCTACACCTTC
.,.,TRBV9,TRBJ1-3,CASSPPVTGGWFGNTIYF,TGTGCCAGCAGCCCACCGGTTACCGGCGGGTGGTTTGGAAACACCATATATTTT
.,.,TRBV3-1/TRBV3-2,TRBJ2-5,CASSQRQETQYF,TGTGCCAGCAGTCAGAGGCAGGAGACCCAGTACTTC
.,TRBD1,TRBV6-5,TRBJ2-7,CASSRLDRAEQYF,TGTGCCAGCAGTCGCCTTGACAGGGCCGAGCAGTACTTC
.,TRBD1,TRBV5-1,TRBJ2-5,CASSLVGQGRETQYF,TGCGCCAGCAGCTTGGTCGGACAGGGGAGAGAGACCCAGTACTTC
.,TRBD1,TRBV7-2,TRBJ2-2,CASSLDRGPDTGELFF,TGTGCCAGCAGCTTAGACAGGGGTCCGGACACCGGGGAGCTGTTTTTT
.,TRBD2,TRBV5-1,TRBJ2-5,CASEDQRGAKGTQYF,TGCGCCAGCGAAGACCAGCGGGGGGCTAAGGGGACCCAGTACTTC
once,TRBD2,TRBV29-1,TRBJ2-3,CSVVGREVADTQYF,TGCAGCGTTGTAGGGCGGGAGGTGGCAGATACGCAGTATTTT
.,TRBD2,TRBV30,TRBJ2-2,CAWSLAGSGTGELFF,TGTGCCTGGAGTCTAGCGGGGTCGGGCACCGGGGAGCTGTTTTTT
.,TRBD2,TRBV6-1,TRBJ2-3,CASSVPGGAGLDTQYF,TGTGCCAGCAGTGTCCCGGGCGGAGCGGGGTTAGATACGCAGTATTTT
once,.,TRBV2,TRBJ1-5,CASSGGGGVRNQPQHF,TGTGCCAGCAGTGGGGGGGGCGGAGTGCGAAATCAGCCCCAGCATTTT
.,.,TRBV19,TRBJ2-1,CASTNGGVRSYNEQFF,TGTGCCAGCACGAATGGCGGGGTCCGCTCCTACAATGAGCAGTTCTTC
.,TRBD1,TRBV6-5,TRBJ1-2,CASSPQGASNYGYTF,TGTGCCAGCAGTCCCCAGGGGGCCAGTAACTATGGCTACACCTTC
.,.,TRBV2,TRBJ1-6,CASSEVAASSYNSPLHF,TGTGCCAGCAGTGAAGTGGCAGCGAGCTCCTATAATTCACCCCTCCACTTT
once,TRBD1,TRBV27,TRBJ1-2,CASSVGQNYGYTF,TGTGCCAGCAGTGTGGGACAGAACTATGGCTACACCTTC
.,TRBD2,TRBV15,TRBJ2-3,CATSRGTSGGDTQYF,TGTGCCACCAGCAGAGGTACTAGCGGGGGGGATACGCAGTATTTT
.,.,TRBV19,TRBJ2-7,CASSIDPNSYEQYF,TGTGCCAGTAGTATAGATCCAAACTCCTACGAGCAGTACTTC
.,.,TRBV28,TRBJ2-2,CASQPGGGRDGELFF,TGTGCCAGCCAACCGGGGGGCGGCCGAGACGGGGAGCTGTTTTTT
few,TRBD1,TRBV7-9,TRBJ1-2,CASSFSGGKFGYTF,TGTGCCAGCAGCTTCTCAGGGGGCAAATTTGGCTACACCTTC
.,TRBD2,TRBV7-6,TRBJ2-2,CASSHQRGGTGELFF,TGTGCCAGCAGCCACCAGCGGGGGGGTACCGGGGAGCTGTTTTTT
.,.,TRBV9,TRBJ2-5,CASSVYSLPGETQYF,TGTGCCAGCAGCGTTTACTCTCTCCCAGGCGAGACCCAGTACTTC
.,.,TRBV12-3/TRBV12-4,TRBJ2-7,CASSRDGGEQYF,TGTGCCAGCAGCCGGGATGGAGGGGAGCAGTACTTC
.,TRBD1,TRBV19,TRBJ1-2,CASSRDSYLGYTF,TGTGCCAGTAGTAGGGACAGTTATCTGGGCTACACCTTC
.,TRBD2,TRBV5-1,TRBJ2-5,CASSLAVSGVGETQYF,TGCGCCAGCAGCTTGGCCGTTAGCGGGGTGGGAGAGACCCAGTACTTC
.,.,TRBV4-2,TRBJ1-1,CASSPDPGQNTEAFF,TGTGCCAGCAGCCCGGACCCGGGACAGAACACTGAAGCTTTCTTT
.,TRBD2,TRBV27,TRBJ2-7,CASSGLGTSGSLYEQYF,TGTGCCAGCAGTGGCCTCGGGACTAGCGGGAGTCTCTACGAGCAGTACTTC
few,.,TRBV19,TRBJ1-2,CASSDGVTIYGYTF,TGTGCCAGTAGCGACGGAGTTACTATCTATGGCTACACCTTC
.,TRBD1,TRBV19,TRBJ1-2,CASNAPGRGHGYGYTF,TGTGCCAGTAACGCCCCCGGGAGGGGGCACGGCTATGGCTACACCTTC
.,.,TRBV11-2,TRBJ2-7,CASSLLGRYSYEQYF,TGTGCCAGCAGCTTGCTCGGCAGGTACTCCTACGAGCAGTACTTC
.,.,TRBV27,TRBJ1-6,CASTEGVWKNSPLHF,TGTGCCAGCACGGAAGGGGTTTGGAAGAATTCACCCCTCCACTTT
few,TRBD1,TRBV7-8,TRBJ1-1,CASSPGTGRRTEAFF,TGTGCCAGCAGCCCCGGGACAGGAAGGAGGACTGAAGCTTTCTTT
.,.,TRBV7-8,TRBJ2-1,CASSARDNEQFF,TGTGCCAGCAGCGCCCGGGACAATGAGCAGTTCTTC
.,.,TRBV18,TRBJ1-1,CASSRSSDTEAFF,TGTGCCAGCTCACGGAGCTCGGACACTGAAGCTTTCTTT
.,.,TRBV15,TRBJ2-7,CATSRGPYEQYF,TGTGCCACCAGCAGAGGTCCATACGAGCAGTACTTC
.,.,TRBV7-8,TRBJ1-6,CASSPPINSPLHF,TGTGCCAGCAGCCCCCCCATTAATTCACCCCTCCACTTT
.,.,TRBV7-3,TRBJ2-3,CASSLASRDTQYF,TGTGCCAGCAGCTTAGCTAGTAGAGATACGCAGTATTTT
.,.,TRBV18,TRBJ1-5,CASSPGLSKHQPQHF,TGTGCCAGCTCACCCGGACTTTCGAAGCATCAGCCCCAGCATTTT
.,.,TRBV28,TRBJ2-3,CASTSSASGDTQYF,TGTGCCAGCACTTCCTCCGCGTCGGGTGATACGCAGTATTTT
.,TRBD1,TRBV5-1,TRBJ2-7,CASSPWTGGTGYEQYF,TGCGCCAGCAGCCCCTGGACAGGGGGTACGGGTTACGAGCAGTACTTC
.,.,TRBV2,TRBJ1-1,CASRTEANTEAFF,TGTGCCAGCAGGACAGAGGCGAACACTGAAGCTTTCTTT
.,.,TRBV6-5,TRBJ1-2,CASTSGALANYGYTF,TGTGCCAGCACGAGCGGGGCGTTAGCTAACTATGGCTACACCTTC
.,.,TRBV19,TRBJ2-2,CASRPGMGGHGGELFF,TGTGCCAGTAGGCCGGGGATGGGGGGGCATGGCGGGGAGCTGTTTTTT